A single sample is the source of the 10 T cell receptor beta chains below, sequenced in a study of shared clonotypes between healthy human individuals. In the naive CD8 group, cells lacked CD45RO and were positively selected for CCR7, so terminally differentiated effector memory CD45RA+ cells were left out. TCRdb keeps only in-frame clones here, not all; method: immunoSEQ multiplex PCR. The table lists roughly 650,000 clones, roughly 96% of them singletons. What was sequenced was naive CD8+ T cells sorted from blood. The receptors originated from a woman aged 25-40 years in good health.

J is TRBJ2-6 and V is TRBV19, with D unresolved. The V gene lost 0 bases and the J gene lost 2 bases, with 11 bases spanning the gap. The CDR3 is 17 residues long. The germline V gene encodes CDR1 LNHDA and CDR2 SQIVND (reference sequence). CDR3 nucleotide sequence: TGTGCCAGTAGTATAGATCTCGAGGTAACTGGGGCCAACGTCCTGACTTTC. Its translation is CASSIDLEVTGANVLTF.

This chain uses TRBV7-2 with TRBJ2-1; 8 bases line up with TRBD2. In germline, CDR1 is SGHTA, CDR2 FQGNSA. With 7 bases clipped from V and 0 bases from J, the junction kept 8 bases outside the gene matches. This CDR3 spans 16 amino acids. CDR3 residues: CASTKLAASSYNEQFF. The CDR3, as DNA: TGTGCCAGCACCAAACTAGCGGCCAGCTCCTACAATGAGCAGTTCTTC.

DNA for the CDR3: TGCAGCGTATATAGCGGGAGGGACGGTACGCAGTATTTT. It codes for CSVYSGRDGTQYF. This rearrangement joins TRBV29-1 to TRBJ2-3; 11 positions agree with TRBD2. Germline CDR1 and CDR2: SQVTM and ANQGSEA. The CDR3 has 13 amino acids. Germline trimming cut 6 bases from V and 8 bases from J; bases unmatched to any gene: 7.

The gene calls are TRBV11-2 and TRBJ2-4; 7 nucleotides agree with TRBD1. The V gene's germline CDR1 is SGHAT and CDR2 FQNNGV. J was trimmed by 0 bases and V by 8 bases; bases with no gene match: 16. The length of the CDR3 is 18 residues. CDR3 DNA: TGTGCCAGCTCTGAGGGGGACAGCTATACCTTAGCCAAAAACATTCAGTACTTC. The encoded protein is CASSEGDSYTLAKNIQYF.

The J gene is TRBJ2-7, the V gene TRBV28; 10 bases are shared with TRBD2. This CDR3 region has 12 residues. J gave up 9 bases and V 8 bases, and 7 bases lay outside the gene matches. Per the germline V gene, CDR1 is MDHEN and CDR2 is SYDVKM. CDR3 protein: CASEVAGGRQYF. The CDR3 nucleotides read TGTGCCAGCGAAGTAGCGGGAGGACGGCAGTACTTC. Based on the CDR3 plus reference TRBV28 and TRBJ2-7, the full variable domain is DVKVTQSSRYLVKRTGEKVFLECVQDMDHENMFWYRQDPGLGLRLIYFSYDVKMKEKGDIPEGYSVSREKKERFSLILESASTNQTSMYLCASEVAGGRQYFGPGTRLTVT.

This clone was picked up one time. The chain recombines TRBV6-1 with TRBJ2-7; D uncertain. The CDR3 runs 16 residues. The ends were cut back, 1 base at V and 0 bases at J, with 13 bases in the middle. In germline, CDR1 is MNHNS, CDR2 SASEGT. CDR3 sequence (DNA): TGTGCCAGCAGTGAAGGGTGGGTTCGCAACTCCTACGAGCAGTACTTC. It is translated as CASSEGWVRNSYEQYF.

CDR3 DNA sequence: TGTGCCAGTACCCGGAGGGGGGTCTACCAAGAGACCCAGTACTTC. Protein product: CASTRRGVYQETQYF. The V gene is TRBV28, the J gene TRBJ2-5, with D tentatively TRBD1 or TRBD2 (6 bases each). The germline CDR1 and CDR2 sequences are MDHEN and SYDVKM. This CDR3 is built from 15 residues. The germline V and J ends were trimmed by 9 bases and 0 bases, with 17 bases remaining between them.

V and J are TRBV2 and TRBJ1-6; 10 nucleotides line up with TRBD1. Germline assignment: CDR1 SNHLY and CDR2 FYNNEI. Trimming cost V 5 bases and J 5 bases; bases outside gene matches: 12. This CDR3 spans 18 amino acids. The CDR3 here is CASSSPGTGAVNNSPLHF. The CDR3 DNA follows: TGTGCCAGCAGTTCTCCCGGGACAGGGGCAGTCAATAATTCACCCCTCCACTTT.

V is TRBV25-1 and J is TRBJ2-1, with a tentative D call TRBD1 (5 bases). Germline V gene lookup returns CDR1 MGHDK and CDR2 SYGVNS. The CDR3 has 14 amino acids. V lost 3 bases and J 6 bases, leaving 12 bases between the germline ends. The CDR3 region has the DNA TGTGCCAGCAGTGATTTGGGGCTGGGCAATGAGCAGTTCTTC. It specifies CASSDLGLGNEQFF.

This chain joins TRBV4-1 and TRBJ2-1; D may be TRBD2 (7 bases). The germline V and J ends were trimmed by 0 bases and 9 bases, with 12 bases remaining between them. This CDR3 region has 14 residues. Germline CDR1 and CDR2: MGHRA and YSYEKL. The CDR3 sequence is CASSQEGGVGEQFF. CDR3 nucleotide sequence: TGCGCCAGCAGCCAAGAAGGGGGGGTCGGTGAGCAGTTCTTC.